Shown below are 15 T cell receptor beta chains from a single sample sequenced in a study of blood T cell repertoires in COVID-19. TCRdb's table, derived via immunoSEQ multiplex PCR, lists solely in-frame clones and lacks some. In the table there are hundreds of thousands of clones, just under 85% of which are singletons. The sequenced sample consisted of peripheral blood. The receptor set was obtained from a woman of 80 years or more with acute or convalescent COVID-19.

This chain links TRBV7-9 with TRBJ2-5; 13 nucleotides align to TRBD2. Germline CDR1 reads SEHNR; CDR2 reads FQNEAQ (reference sequence). There are 15 residues in the CDR3. Trimming at V came to 5 bases and at J to 3 bases, leaving 3 bases not matched to a gene. The CDR3 DNA reads as TGTGCCAGCAGCAAAGGGACTAGCGGGAAAGAGACCCAGTACTTC. Translation: CASSKGTSGKETQYF. Full variable domain (remainder filled in from reference TRBV7-9 and TRBJ2-5): DTGVSQNPRHKITKRGQNVTFRCDPISEHNRLYWYRQTLGQGPEFLTYFQNEAQLEKSRLLSDRFSAERPKGSFSTLEIQRTEQGDSAMYLCASSKGTSGKETQYFGPGTRLLVL.

The rearrangement links TRBV2 to TRBJ2-2; possibly TRBD2 for D (6 bases). This CDR3 comprises 16 residues. V was pared by 7 bases and J by 0 bases, with 15 bases between. Germline values: CDR1 SNHLY, CDR2 FYNNEI. CDR3 bases: TGTGCCAGCACGGGGGTTAGTTTAACGAACACCGGGGAGCTGTTTTTT. This gives the protein CASTGVSLTNTGELFF.

The V call is TRBV3-1 (or the pseudogene TRBV3-2), the J call TRBJ2-1, with 8 bases lining up with TRBD2. Trimming cost V 2 bases and J 3 bases; bases outside gene matches: 12. This CDR3 region has 18 residues. Germline V CDR1 and CDR2: LGHDT, YNNKEL (reference sequence). The CDR3: CASSQRGAQRGNYNEQFF. CDR3 nucleotides: TGTGCCAGCAGCCAAAGGGGGGCCCAGCGGGGGAACTACAATGAGCAGTTCTTC.

J is TRBJ2-4 and V is TRBV21-1; the D segment call TRBD2 is taken from the table without a DNA check. TRBV21-1 is described as a pseudogene. The CDR3 totals 16 residues. The CDR3 is CASSQRTKKGDNIQYF. The CDR3 nucleotides are TGTGCCAGCAGCCAGCGGACGAAGAAGGGTGATAACATTCAGTACTTC.

The rearrangement uses TRBV5-5 and TRBJ1-2; 7 nucleotides align to TRBD1. With V trimmed by 0 bases and J by 1 base, 3 bases remained unmatched. Germline lookup yields CDR1 SGHKS and CDR2 YYEKEE (reference sequence). This CDR3 is built from 15 residues. The CDR3 DNA sequence: TGTGCCAGCAGCTTGGCAGGGACAGTTAACTATGGCTACACCTTC. Translated, it gives CASSLAGTVNYGYTF.

The V gene is TRBV7-9, the J gene TRBJ2-1, with D tentatively TRBD2 (6 bases). Germline CDR1 is SEHNR and CDR2 is FQNEAQ (reference sequence). The CDR3 is 14 residues long. The V end lost 4 bases, the J end lost 4 bases, and 11 bases lay between the germline ends. In DNA, the CDR3 is TGTGCCAGCAGCTGGAGGGACGTTTACAATGAGCAGTTCTTC. Translation: CASSWRDVYNEQFF.

The chain carries TRBV11-2 and TRBJ1-4; D is undetermined. Germline assignment: CDR1 SGHAT and CDR2 FQNNGV. Trimming shortened V by 2 bases and J by 3 bases, and 7 bases separated the two germline ends. CDR3 length equals 14 residues. The CDR3 reads CASSLSGSNEKLFF. The CDR3 DNA reads TGTGCCAGCAGCTTATCCGGTTCTAATGAAAAACTGTTTTTT.

This clone was seen a single time. At one end, the junction sequence differs from germline, possibly due to a read error. This sequence joins TRBV3-1 (or the pseudogene TRBV3-2) and TRBJ1-1; 8 bases map to TRBD1. The CDR3 spans 11 residues. Germline-derived CDR1 and CDR2 are LGHDT and YNNKEL (reference sequence). CDR3 sequence: CASSQGRGLGF. The CDR3 coding sequence is TGTGCCAGCAGCCAAGGCAGGGGGCTGGGGTTT.

CDR3 DNA: TGTGCCAGCTCACCACCGGAGCGGGAGGGCCCTAACACCGGGGAGCTGTTTTTT. It yields the protein CASSPPEREGPNTGELFF. This chain uses TRBV18 with TRBJ2-2; 10 bases agree with TRBD2. The junction had 6 bases not matched to a gene; V was cut back by 0 bases and J by 2 bases. The CDR3 loop spans 18 amino acids. CDR1 and CDR2 from the germline V gene are KGHSH and LQKENI.

The rearrangement links TRBV27 to TRBJ1-2; tentatively, D is TRBD1 (5 bases). There are 13 residues in the CDR3. Germline CDR1 is MNHEY and CDR2 is SMNVEV (reference sequence). Between the trimmed V and J ends, which lost 6 bases and 4 bases, there was a span of 12 bases. Written as DNA, the CDR3 is TGTGCCAGCAGCCCCCCAGGGTCCTATGGCTACACCTTC. It is translated as CASSPPGSYGYTF.

V is TRBV3-1 (or the pseudogene TRBV3-2) and J is TRBJ2-7; 9 bases map to TRBD2. The CDR3 contains 16 residues. The trim removed 1 base at V and 6 bases at J, leaving 10 bases unmatched. The V gene's germline CDR1 is LGHDT and CDR2 YNNKEL (reference sequence). CDR3 coding DNA: TGTGCCAGCAGCCAAGGCGGCGGGAGGGCCGTGGGCGAGCAGTACTTC. Its protein is CASSQGGGRAVGEQYF.

This clone appeared a single time. The rearrangement uses TRBV5-6 and TRBJ2-1; 9 bases line up with TRBD2. From germline, CDR1 is SGHDT and CDR2 YYEEEE. V lost 4 bases and J lost 0; bases outside the gene matches: 11. This CDR3 contains 18 residues. CDR3 in DNA: TGTGCCAGCAGCCCACACCGGACTAGCGCTAGCTCCTACAATGAGCAGTTCTTC. Protein: CASSPHRTSASSYNEQFF.

The rearrangement uses TRBV19 and TRBJ2-2; D perhaps matches TRBD2 (7 bases). In germline, CDR1 is LNHDA, CDR2 SQIVND (reference sequence). This CDR3 is 15 amino acids long. Trimming took off 3 bases at V and 4 bases at J, with 12 bases between the two ends. The CDR3 DNA sequence: TGTGCCAGTAGTATGGTGGGGGGGCGCACCGGGGAGCTGTTTTTT. It specifies CASSMVGGRTGELFF. The entire variable domain, with the rest obtained from reference TRBV19 and TRBJ2-2, is as follows: DGGITQSPKYLFRKEGQNVTLSCEQNLNHDAMYWYRQDPGQGLRLIYYSQIVNDFQKGDIAEGYSVSREKKESFPLTVTSAQKNPTAFYLCASSMVGGRTGELFFGEGSRLTVL.

This clone has only a few counts. The J gene is TRBJ1-1, the V gene TRBV11-2; 9 bases are shared with TRBD1. CDR3 length: 12 residues. CDR1 and CDR2 (germline): SGHAT, FQNNGV. The trim removed 5 bases at V and 11 bases at J, leaving 6 bases unmatched. In DNA form, the CDR3 reads TGTGCCAGCAGCACGGACAGGGGAGGTGCTTTCTTT. It encodes CASSTDRGGAFF.

The V gene is TRBV4-2, the J gene TRBJ1-2, with unresolved D. Germline CDR1 is LGHNA and CDR2 is YNFKEQ. The V gene lost 0 bases and the J gene lost 4 bases, with 12 bases spanning the gap. The CDR3 is 15 amino acids. As DNA, the CDR3 is TGTGCCAGCAGCCAAGAGCCAGGAAAGGCCTATGGCTACACCTTC. It encodes CASSQEPGKAYGYTF.